Shown below are 19 T cell receptor beta chains from a single sample sequenced in a study of naive and memory T cell subsets. Treatment denoted: skin biopsy from saline-injected control site (resident skin T cells). Reverse transcription used DNase-treated unsorted total RNA, aiming for about 1 to 1000 ng. Ligated cDNA underwent four rounds of PCR with nested alpha and beta constant region primers and SP2. Each CDR3 protein is one row after TCRdb ran MiXCR on the UMI-ligation and nested PCR reads. In the table there are roughly 2,200 distinct CDR3 sequences, around 4% of which are singletons. This specimen was skin, taken from a saline injection site in the skin. The receptors shown here come from an adult in good health.

By frequency in the sample, this clonotype is medium-sized. This chain joins TRBV5-1 and TRBJ2-1; TRBD2 matches 9 bases. This CDR3 comprises 15 residues. CDR1 SGHRS and CDR2 YFSETQ come from the germline V gene. Germline trimming cut 3 bases from V and 6 bases from J; bases unmatched to any gene: 7. Here the CDR3 reads CASSSGTSLGNEQFF. CDR3 nucleotide sequence: TGCGCCAGCAGCTCGGGGACTAGCTTGGGCAATGAGCAGTTCTTC.

Relative to its sample, this clonotype is medium-sized. The CDR3 nucleotides are TGCGCCAGCAGCCAAGTGTTTTCGGCCGGCTGGACAAATGAGCAGTTCTTC. Translation gives CASSQVFSAGWTNEQFF. The V call is TRBV4-1, the J call TRBJ2-1; TRBD1 is a possible D gene (5 bases). Germline assignment: CDR1 MGHRA and CDR2 YSYEKL. The CDR3 spans 17 residues. The V end lost 1 base, the J end lost 7 bases, and 20 bases lay between the germline ends.

This clonotype qualifies as medium-sized. The chain has TRBV7-8 and TRBJ2-5, with 11 nucleotides matching TRBD2. V was pared by 5 bases and J by 4 bases, with 9 bases of the junction left unmatched. The CDR3 has 16 amino acids. CDR1 and CDR2 from the germline V gene are SGHVS and FQNEAQ. Here the CDR3 reads CASSARLAGRGETQYF. The CDR3 DNA sequence: TGTGCCAGCAGCGCTCGACTAGCGGGGAGGGGAGAGACCCAGTACTTC. The whole variable domain, filled in from reference TRBV7-8 and TRBJ2-5, reads GAGVSQSPRYKVAKRGQDVALRCDPISGHVSLFWYQQALGQGPEFLTYFQNEAQLDKSGLPSDRFFAERPEGSVSTLKIQRTQQEDSAVYLCASSARLAGRGETQYFGPGTRLLVL.

By share of the sample, this clonotype is medium-sized. This chain connects TRBV20-1 to TRBJ2-3; 9 bases are shared with TRBD2. This CDR3 has 13 residues. CDR1 and CDR2 (germline): DFQATT, SNEGSKA (reference sequence). The CDR3 nucleotides are TGCGGGGCTAGCGGGATTTTCACAGATACGCAGTATTTT. Translated, it gives CGASGIFTDTQYF.

About this clonotype: This could be a read error, since a much larger clone is one nucleotide away. The rearrangement uses TRBV19 and TRBJ1-1; D gene unclear. The CDR3 has 13 amino acids. Per germline, CDR1 LNHDA and CDR2 SQIVND (reference sequence). V lost 8 bases to trimming and J lost 10 bases, with 20 bases between them. CDR3 sequence (DNA): TGTGCCAGTTCTACCCGGTCCCGTCGCGGAGCTTTCTTT. This gives the protein CASSTRSRRGAFF.

In this sample, this clonotype turned up many times. The CDR3 coding sequence is TGTGCCGGGCAACTATCCCCTTACAATGAGCAGTTCTTC. Translating gives CAGQLSPYNEQFF. The rearrangement uses TRBV6-2 or TRBV6-3 and TRBJ2-1; no clear D gene. V was cut by 11 bases and J by 4 bases, with 15 bases left in between. This CDR3 comprises 13 residues. Germline loops: CDR1 MNHEY, CDR2 SVGEGT.

Judged by abundance, this clonotype is medium-sized. The chain combines TRBV15 with TRBJ1-1, with TRBD1 matching 7 bases. CDR1 and CDR2 (germline): LNHNV, YYDKDF (reference sequence). The CDR3 totals 15 residues. With 3 bases clipped from V and 0 bases from J, the junction kept 4 bases outside the gene matches. The CDR3: CATSSRQGLNTEAFF. The CDR3 nucleotides read TGTGCCACCAGCAGCAGACAGGGCCTGAACACTGAAGCTTTCTTT.

This clonotype is medium-sized (0.01 to 0.1%). The chain couples TRBV20-1 to TRBJ1-6; the match to TRBD1 covers 9 bases. The germline V gene encodes CDR1 DFQATT and CDR2 SNEGSKA (reference sequence). V shed 5 bases, J shed 7 bases, and the junction held 3 bases outside the gene matches. The CDR3 is 13 amino acids. This chain's CDR3 is CSARDRENSPLHF. CDR3 DNA sequence: TGCAGTGCTCGGGACAGGGAGAATTCACCCCTCCACTTT.

In its sample, this clonotype was seen many times. The chain uses TRBV2 and TRBJ2-5, with 9 bases fitting TRBD1. Germline assignment: CDR1 SNHLY and CDR2 FYNNEI. Trimming at V came to 11 bases and at J to 5 bases, leaving 6 bases not matched to a gene. There are 12 residues in the CDR3. The CDR3 DNA is TGTGCCCTCACAGGGGGCGAGGAGACCCAGTACTTC. It is translated as CALTGGEETQYF.

This clonotype is large (0.1 to 1%) by share. V is TRBV5-1 and J is TRBJ2-6; D gene uncertain. Per germline, CDR1 SGHRS and CDR2 YFSETQ. The CDR3 contains 18 residues. Trimming removed 0 bases at V and 0 bases at J, with 13 bases between. The chain's CDR3 is CASSLVVGPSSGANVLTF. CDR3 nucleotides: TGCGCCAGCAGCTTGGTTGTGGGTCCCAGCTCTGGGGCCAACGTCCTGACTTTC. Based on the CDR3 plus reference TRBV5-1 and TRBJ2-6, the full variable domain is KAGVTQTPRYLIKTRGQQVTLSCSPISGHRSVSWYQQTPGQGLQFLFEYFSETQRNKGNFPGRFSGRQFSNSRSEMNVSTLELGDSALYLCASSLVVGPSSGANVLTFGAGSRLTVL.

This clonotype appeared once. A junction boundary mismatches the germline segment, possibly from a read error. The genes are TRBV14 and TRBJ2-7; 10 bases align to TRBD1. The CDR3 totals 16 residues. In germline, CDR1 is SGHDN, CDR2 FVKESK. Here the CDR3 reads CASSHRTGTGVSEQHF. As DNA, the CDR3 is TGTGCCAGCAGCCACCGAACCGGGACAGGGGTCTCCGAGCAGCACTTC. The full variable domain, its missing parts supplied by reference TRBV14 and TRBJ2-7, is EAGVTQFPSHSVIEKGQTVTLRCDPISGHDNLYWYRRVMGKEIKFLLHFVKESKQDESGMPNNRFLAERTGGTYSTLKVQPAELEDSGVYFCASSHRTGTGVSEQHFGPGTRLTVT.

In its sample, this clonotype ranks as medium-sized. This rearrangement joins TRBV10-3 to TRBJ2-1; D unresolved. The germline V gene has CDR1 ENHRY and CDR2 SYGVKD. This CDR3 is 12 amino acids long. Trimming left V 4 bases short and J 9 bases short, with 10 bases between. CDR3 sequence reads: CAISAIRGEQFF. The CDR3 DNA reads as TGTGCCATCAGTGCTATACGTGGTGAGCAGTTCTTC.

This clonotype was found many times. This sequence joins TRBV7-2 and TRBJ1-1; TRBD1 aligns across 7 bases. This CDR3 comprises 13 residues. CDR1 is SGHTA, CDR2 FQGNSA, per germline. J gave up 2 bases and V 8 bases, and 5 bases lay outside the gene matches. The DNA for the CDR3 is TGTGCCAGCGGAAGACAGGGAAACACTGAAGCTTTCTTT. It translates to CASGRQGNTEAFF.

This clonotype is medium-sized within its sample. The gene calls are TRBV6-6 and TRBJ2-2; D not certain. The V end lost 7 bases, the J end lost 6 bases, and 12 bases lay between the germline ends. CDR1 is MNHNY, CDR2 SVGAGI, per germline (reference sequence). The CDR3 runs to 13 residues. The CDR3 region is CASTLSSAGELFF. As DNA, the CDR3 is TGTGCCAGCACCTTATCCAGCGCCGGGGAGCTGTTTTTT.

This clonotype qualifies as medium-sized. V and J are TRBV6-1 and TRBJ2-1; D assignment may be TRBD1 or TRBD2 (5 bases each). Germline CDR1 reads MNHNS; CDR2 reads SASEGT. The CDR3 is 16 amino acids. The V gene lost 6 bases and the J gene lost 0 bases, with 15 bases spanning the gap. CDR3 in amino acids: CASRGARASSYNEQFF. The CDR3 bases are TGTGCCAGCAGGGGAGCCAGGGCCAGCTCCTACAATGAGCAGTTCTTC.

This clonotype is classed as medium-sized. The chain employs TRBV18 and TRBJ2-7, with D tentatively TRBD1 or TRBD2 (6 bases each). This CDR3 comprises 17 residues. Germline loops: CDR1 KGHSH, CDR2 LQKENI. The V and J ends lost 3 bases and 4 bases respectively, with 22 bases between them. CDR3 sequence: CASSPPVGGPNLYEQYF. The CDR3 DNA is TGTGCCAGCTCACCTCCCGTTGGGGGGCCCAACCTATACGAGCAGTACTTC.

The V and J genes are TRBV5-4 and TRBJ2-3; 8 bases line up with TRBD2. Trimming cost V 5 bases and J 7 bases; bases outside gene matches: 15. The CDR3 is 16 amino acids. CDR1 is SGHNT and CDR2 is YYREEE in the germline V gene (reference sequence). CDR3 sequence (DNA): TGTGCCAGCAGTTATCGAGCGGGGGCCGGTATAAATACGCAGTATTTT. This sequence encodes CASSYRAGAGINTQYF.

Relative to its sample, this clonotype is medium-sized (0.01 to 0.1%). The J gene is TRBJ2-3, the V gene TRBV27, with a weak D call TRBD1 (5 bases). The V end was cut by 2 bases, the J end by 4 bases, with 10 bases between. Germline V CDR1 and CDR2: MNHEY, SMNVEV (reference sequence). This CDR3 region has 14 residues. Here the CDR3 reads CASSLGRVADTQYF. Here the CDR3 DNA reads TGTGCCAGCAGTTTAGGCAGGGTAGCAGATACGCAGTATTTT.

In its sample, this clonotype ranks as medium-sized. The chain recombines TRBV3-1 with TRBJ2-6; D is uncertain. Trimming pared 4 bases from V and 0 bases from J, leaving 7 bases between. This CDR3 spans 15 amino acids. Germline CDR1 reads LGHDT; CDR2 reads YNNKEL (reference sequence). CDR3 loop: CASSPGLSGANVLTF. The CDR3 bases are TGTGCCAGCAGCCCCGGCCTCTCTGGGGCCAACGTCCTGACTTTC.